This passage covers 21 T cell receptor beta chains from one sample sequenced in a study of T cells after posttransplantation cyclophosphamide. This table comes from immunoSEQ multiplex PCR, and its TCRdb copy is limited to in-frame clones, with some not included. The sample lists 10,000 to 15,000 clones, none appearing once, the ten largest making up about 7.3%. The specimen sequenced was PBMCs. These receptors all come from a woman aged 35 to 49 in good health, CMV-negative, and a related stem cell transplant donor.

The sample holds many counts of this clone. The CDR3 here is CASRPATYNEQFF. The CDR3 region has the DNA TGCGCCAGCAGACCAGCGACCTACAATGAGCAGTTCTTC. The rearrangement uses TRBV5-1 and TRBJ2-1; D is unclear. The CDR3 sequence is 13 residues long. In germline, CDR1 is SGHRS, CDR2 YFSETQ. Deletions cut 5 bases from V and 2 bases from J, with 8 bases between. The full variable domain, completed using reference TRBV5-1 and TRBJ2-1, is KAGVTQTPRYLIKTRGQQVTLSCSPISGHRSVSWYQQTPGQGLQFLFEYFSETQRNKGNFPGRFSGRQFSNSRSEMNVSTLELGDSALYLCASRPATYNEQFFGPGTRLTVL.

This clone was counted ten times or more. The chain is built from TRBV5-5 and TRBJ1-2, with no clear D. The CDR3 loop spans 13 amino acids. Germline CDR1 and CDR2: SGHKS and YYEKEE (reference sequence). With 0 bases removed from V and 4 bases from J, the gap between germline ends came to 7 bases. This chain's CDR3 is CASSLGQIYGYTF. The CDR3 DNA is TGTGCCAGCAGCTTGGGGCAGATCTATGGCTACACCTTC.

This clone has at least ten counts. CDR3 coding DNA: TGTGCCAGCAGTTTCGGGGGGCTAGGCGATGAGCAGTTCTTC. Translating it yields CASSFGGLGDEQFF. The chain has TRBV12-3 or TRBV12-4 and TRBJ2-1, with a possible D match to TRBD2 (7 bases). This CDR3 has 14 residues. V was shortened by 3 bases and J by 8 bases, with 14 bases between the two germline ends.

This clone came up many times. The CDR3: CASSSISDIPSIGYTF. Written as DNA, the CDR3 is TGTGCCAGCAGCTCCATTTCGGACATCCCAAGCATCGGCTACACCTTC. The chain combines TRBV11-2 with TRBJ1-2; D is possibly TRBD1 (5 bases). Trimming stripped 4 bases from V and 8 bases from J, with 23 bases between. The CDR3 extends over 16 amino acids. Germline-derived CDR1 and CDR2 are SGHAT and FQNNGV. Variable domain in full (rest from reference TRBV11-2 and TRBJ1-2): EAGVAQSPRYKIIEKRQSVAFWCNPISGHATLYWYQQILGQGPKLLIQFQNNGVVDDSQLPKDRFSAERLKGVDSTLKIQPAKLEDSAVYLCASSSISDIPSIGYTFGSGTRLTVV.

In this sample, this clone turned up many times. CDR3 region: CASSPAASGGPVEQYF. The DNA for the CDR3 is TGCGCCAGCAGCCCGGCCGCTAGCGGGGGCCCTGTGGAGCAGTACTTC. The chain carries TRBV5-1 and TRBJ2-7; 10 bases fit TRBD2. J gave up 7 bases and V 4 bases, and 14 bases lay outside the gene matches. Germline V gives CDR1 SGHRS, CDR2 YFSETQ. This CDR3 region has 16 residues.

This clone occurred many times. The chain is built from TRBV2 and TRBJ2-2; weak D call: TRBD1 (5 bases). This CDR3 comprises 13 residues. The V and J ends lost 7 bases and 6 bases respectively, with 12 bases between them. Germline CDR1 and CDR2: SNHLY and FYNNEI. CDR3 DNA sequence: TGTGCCAGCAAGGGCAGGGAATCCGGGGAGCTGTTTTTT. It is translated as CASKGRESGELFF.

This clone was seen many times. The chain employs TRBV27 and TRBJ2-1, with 12 bases matching TRBD2. Trimming took 8 bases from V and 7 from J; bases not matched to a gene: 24. The germline V gene encodes CDR1 MNHEY and CDR2 SMNVEV (reference sequence). There are 20 residues in the CDR3. Here the CDR3 reads CASGSAVAASGGALENEQFF. DNA for the CDR3: TGTGCCAGCGGTTCCGCCGTCGCAGCTAGCGGGGGGGCTCTCGAAAATGAGCAGTTCTTC.

This clone was counted ten times or more. CDR3 in DNA: TGTGCCAGCAGTGTGGGGAGCGGGGGCAATCAGCCCCAGCATTTT. Encoded protein: CASSVGSGGNQPQHF. V gene TRBV6-1 combines with J gene TRBJ1-5; the D is unclear. The CDR3 is made up of 15 amino acids. Germline V gives CDR1 MNHNS, CDR2 SASEGT. Trimming cost V 4 bases and J 2 bases, with 12 bases left between them.

This clone showed up many times. This chain uses TRBV9 with TRBJ2-7; a weak D match, TRBD2 (5 bases). The V gene's germline CDR1 is SGDLS and CDR2 YYNGEE. This CDR3 region has 13 residues. Trimming took 4 bases from V and 6 from J, leaving 14 bases between them. CDR3 in amino acids: CASSPHLAGEQYF. The CDR3 DNA is TGTGCCAGCAGCCCCCACCTAGCCGGCGAGCAGTACTTC.

Many counts were recorded for this clone. This chain joins TRBV4-3 and TRBJ1-1; TRBD1 is a possible D gene (6 bases). The CDR3 loop spans 15 amino acids. Germline V gene sequence: CDR1 LGHNA, CDR2 YSLEER. Trimming removed 4 bases from V and 0 bases from J, with 12 bases in between. In DNA, the CDR3 is TGCGCCAGCAGCCCCGGACAGCGCGTGAACACTGAAGCTTTCTTT. Translating it yields CASSPGQRVNTEAFF.

This clone was observed at least ten times. The chain combines TRBV5-4 with TRBJ2-7; 14 nucleotides line up with TRBD2. From germline, CDR1 is SGHNT and CDR2 YYREEE (reference sequence). Unmatched junction bases numbered 5, after V lost 0 bases and J lost 3 bases. The CDR3 has 17 residues. CDR3 amino acids: CASSLGLAGGMNYEQYF. CDR3 sequence (DNA): TGTGCCAGCAGCTTGGGACTAGCGGGAGGGATGAACTACGAGCAGTACTTC.

This clone was counted at least ten times. The V gene is TRBV2, the J gene TRBJ1-1; D gene unclear. Germline CDR1 and CDR2: SNHLY and FYNNEI. The CDR3 spans 14 residues. Trimming stripped 2 bases from V and 4 bases from J, with 11 bases between. The CDR3 loop reads CASSELVKGTEAFF. The CDR3 DNA follows: TGTGCCAGCAGTGAATTGGTGAAAGGCACTGAAGCTTTCTTT.

This clone was picked up many times. The chain couples TRBV6-1 to TRBJ1-1; D may be TRBD1 (5 bases). The CDR3 is 15 residues long. The germline CDR1 and CDR2 sequences are MNHNS and SASEGT. The V end lost 0 bases, the J end lost 3 bases, and 11 bases lay between the germline ends. The CDR3 spells CASSEASGGYTEAFF. The CDR3 DNA is TGTGCCAGCAGTGAAGCTTCGGGGGGGTACACTGAAGCTTTCTTT.

This clone occurred many times. V is TRBV4-2 and J is TRBJ2-1, with D perhaps being TRBD1 or TRBD2 (6 bases each). Germline loops: CDR1 LGHNA, CDR2 YNFKEQ. This CDR3 is 20 amino acids long. V was pared by 2 bases and J by 7 bases, with 30 bases between. The CDR3 region is CASSQFYGRRRRAQGNEQFF. For the CDR3, the DNA is TGTGCCAGCAGCCAATTCTACGGGAGACGTCGGAGGGCCCAGGGGAATGAGCAGTTCTTC.

This clone was seen many times. The chain combines TRBV7-3 with TRBJ2-2, with 9 bases that match TRBD1. This CDR3 has 14 residues. Germline lookup yields CDR1 SGHTA and CDR2 FQGTGA. Germline trimming cut 4 bases from V and 7 bases from J; bases unmatched to any gene: 4. The CDR3 DNA reads TGTGCCAGCAGCTCGGGACAGGGTCACGGGGAGCTGTTTTTT. Its translation is CASSSGQGHGELFF.

This clone showed up many times. The chain combines TRBV7-8 with TRBJ2-7; D may be TRBD2 (6 bases). This CDR3 has 16 amino acids. The germline V and J ends were trimmed by 5 bases and 6 bases, with 23 bases remaining between them. CDR1 SGHVS and CDR2 FQNEAQ come from the germline V gene. CDR3 DNA sequence: TGTGCCAGCAGCCGAACCAGGGACTTACAATCGATCGAGCAGTACTTC. Residues: CASSRTRDLQSIEQYF.

Many counts were recorded for this clone. The chain uses TRBV6-6 and TRBJ2-6; D remains ambiguous. Germline loops: CDR1 MNHNY, CDR2 SVGAGI (reference sequence). This CDR3 comprises 13 residues. V was shortened by 7 bases and J by 0 bases, with 4 bases between the two germline ends. Here the CDR3 DNA reads TGTGCCAGCACCAACTCTGGGGCCAACGTCCTGACTTTC. Protein sequence: CASTNSGANVLTF.

The sample holds many counts of this clone. The gene calls are TRBV12-3 or TRBV12-4 and TRBJ2-3, with D maybe TRBD1 (5 bases). The V end was cut by 2 bases, the J end by 1 base, with 10 bases between. The CDR3 sequence is 15 residues long. In nucleotides, the CDR3 is TGTGCCAGCAGTTTAAAGGCAGGGCGCACAGATACGCAGTATTTT. Translating gives CASSLKAGRTDTQYF.

This clone appeared many times. V and J are TRBV10-3 and TRBJ2-7; the match to TRBD1 covers 11 bases. CDR3 length equals 13 residues. With 5 bases clipped from V and 5 bases from J, the junction kept 2 bases outside the gene matches. Germline V gene lookup returns CDR1 ENHRY and CDR2 SYGVKD. CDR3 loop: CAISRTGGDEQYF. CDR3 nucleotides: TGTGCCATCAGTCGGACAGGGGGCGACGAGCAGTACTTC.

In this sample, this clone turned up many times. V usage is TRBV19 and J usage is TRBJ2-7; TRBD1 agrees at 7 bases. Germline V gene lookup returns CDR1 LNHDA and CDR2 SQIVND (reference sequence). The CDR3 is 15 residues long. V dropped 4 bases and J dropped 9; count of bases not matched to a gene: 15. The CDR3: CASSTDRDRRVRQYF. In DNA, the CDR3 is TGTGCCAGTAGTACCGACCGGGACAGAAGAGTCCGGCAGTACTTC.

This clone was seen many times. The chain recombines TRBV5-6 with TRBJ2-7, with D perhaps matching TRBD2 (6 bases). The CDR3 consists of 15 residues. Per germline, CDR1 SGHDT and CDR2 YYEEEE. With 2 bases removed from V and 6 bases from J, the gap between germline ends came to 18 bases. CDR3 amino acids: CASSFEGTSSPEQYF. The CDR3 region has the DNA TGTGCCAGCAGCTTCGAAGGGACTTCTTCCCCCGAGCAGTACTTC. The complete variable domain, with remaining parts taken from reference TRBV5-6 and TRBJ2-7, reads DAGVTQSPTHLIKTRGQQVTLRCSPKSGHDTVSWYQQALGQGPQFIFQYYEEEERQRGNFPDRFSGHQFPNYSSELNVNALLLGDSALYLCASSFEGTSSPEQYFGPGTRLTVT.